What follows are 10 T cell receptor beta chains derived from one specimen sequenced in a study of Graves' ophthalmopathy and Graves' hyperthyroidism. The authors amplified TCR beta CDR3 regions, and they did so from RNA transcripts for repertoire sequencing. An opening RT-PCR round employed HTBI primers and preceded a second-round multiplex PCR. TCRdb reprocessed the multiplex PCR reads via MiXCR and lists one record per CDR3 protein. The sample lists more than 300,000 distinct CDR3 sequences; over 15% were seen once. Input material: peripheral blood. These receptors were collected from a woman younger than 30 with stable Graves' hyperthyroidism.

Many counts were recorded for this clonotype. The chain carries TRBV6-1 and TRBJ2-7, with D perhaps TRBD1 (6 bases). The ends were cut back, 3 bases at V and 3 bases at J, with 9 bases in the middle. This CDR3 region has 13 residues. Germline-derived CDR1 and CDR2 are MNHNS and SASEGT. This CDR3 is CASSDGRGYEQYF. The CDR3 DNA follows: TGTGCCAGCAGTGATGGCAGGGGCTACGAGCAGTACTTC.

This clonotype was seen many times. V usage is TRBV6-1 and J usage is TRBJ2-7; a possible D gene is TRBD1 (9 bases). The CDR3 loop spans 14 amino acids. V lost 10 bases and J lost 2, with 18 bases in between. CDR1 is MNHNS and CDR2 is SASEGT in the germline V gene. CDR3: CATRGGTGPYEQYF. Written as DNA, the CDR3 is TGTGCCACTCGGGGGGGGACAGGGCCCTACGAGCAGTACTTC.

Many counts were recorded for this clonotype. J is TRBJ1-5 and V is TRBV12-3 or TRBV12-4; 11 bases agree with TRBD1. The junction had 9 bases not matched to a gene; V was cut back by 6 bases and J by 11 bases. CDR3 size: 14 residues. CDR3 coding DNA: TGTGCCAGCAGCCGAGGGACAGGGGGTCAAGCCCAGCATTTT. Amino acids: CASSRGTGGQAQHF.

This clonotype was seen repeatedly, ten times or more. The rearrangement uses TRBV6-2 or TRBV6-3 and TRBJ2-3, with D uncertain. The CDR3 totals 12 residues. Germline CDR1 reads MNHEY; CDR2 reads SVGEGT. The ends were cut back, 1 base at V and 6 bases at J, with 5 bases in the middle. This chain's CDR3 is CASSYFRDTQYF. The CDR3 bases are TGTGCCAGCAGTTACTTTCGGGATACGCAGTATTTT.

The V and J genes are TRBV12-3 or TRBV12-4 and TRBJ2-7; 10 nucleotides match TRBD1. With 7 bases clipped from V and 9 bases from J, the junction kept 15 bases outside the gene matches. The CDR3 covers 15 residues. CDR3: CASTLRDRGFEGQYF. CDR3 DNA sequence: TGTGCCAGCACCCTAAGGGACAGGGGCTTCGAGGGGCAGTACTTC.

This chain connects TRBV12-5 to TRBJ1-1, with 8 bases identical to TRBD1. Germline V gives CDR1 LGHNT, CDR2 FRNRAP. V shed 2 bases, J shed 7 bases, and the junction held 12 bases outside the gene matches. The CDR3 consists of 16 residues. CDR3 loop: CASGLIPRDRSNEAFF. For the CDR3, the DNA is TGTGCTAGTGGTTTGATACCCCGGGACAGGTCCAATGAAGCTTTCTTT.

This clonotype was detected a few times. The J gene is TRBJ2-5, the V gene TRBV19; possibly TRBD1 or TRBD2 for D (5 bases each). Per the germline V gene, CDR1 is LNHDA and CDR2 is SQIVND (reference sequence). V shed 2 bases and J shed 4 bases, with 11 bases lying between them. The CDR3 sequence is 14 residues long. The CDR3 loop reads CASSITAGTETQYF. In DNA, the CDR3 is TGTGCCAGTAGTATAACAGCTGGGACAGAGACCCAGTACTTC.

This clonotype has more than one count but fewer than ten. The rearrangement joins TRBV12-3 or TRBV12-4 to TRBJ1-3; D unresolved. The CDR3 loop spans 17 amino acids. Trimming took 0 bases from V and 0 from J, leaving 12 bases between them. The CDR3 coding sequence is TGTGCCAGCAGTTTAGCGCTAGGGCAGAGCTCTGGAAACACCATATATTTT. Translation gives CASSLALGQSSGNTIYF.

Ten or more counts support this clonotype. V gene TRBV12-3 or TRBV12-4 combines with J gene TRBJ1-5, with D hard to call. The CDR3 has 15 residues. V was pared by 6 bases and J by 2 bases, with 14 bases between. The CDR3 nucleotides read TGTGCCAGCAGCCGCGATTCTCCTGGCAATCAGCCCCAGCATTTT. This translates into CASSRDSPGNQPQHF.

This chain links TRBV7-2 with TRBJ2-7, with 9 bases aligning to TRBD2. From germline, CDR1 is SGHTA and CDR2 FQGNSA. Germline trimming cut 6 bases from V and 3 bases from J; bases unmatched to any gene: 6. This CDR3 is built from 14 residues. CDR3 nucleotide sequence: TGTGCCAGCAGACAAAGCGGGAGGCTCTACGAGCAGTACTTC. Amino acid sequence: CASRQSGRLYEQYF.